This T cell receptor beta chain was retrieved from a study of patients and donors after allogeneic stem cell transplantation. TCRdb called the RT-PCR reads again in MiXCR, with one record for every CDR3 protein. The repertoire includes roughly 200,000 distinct CDR3 sequences, about 40% of them detected once, and about 35% sits in the top ten. Germline CDR1 SEHNR, CDR2 FQNEAQ (reference sequence). The J segment lost 4 bases and the V segment lost 5 bases, leaving 5 bases of the junction unmatched. There are 14 residues in the CDR3. The sample consisted of blood, either unsorted or a sorted T cell fraction (not recorded which). The genes are TRBV7-9 and TRBJ1-1; 9 nucleotides agree with TRBD1. The clonotype was recovered from a human donor who was either an allogeneic HSCT recipient or a stem cell or donor lymphocyte infusion donor (not recorded which). It is not recorded whose cells these are; they may come from a transplant donor. The CDR3 is CASSPLTGGTEAFF. CDR3 nucleotides: TGTGCCAGCAGCCCGCTGACAGGGGGCACTGAAGCTTTCTTT.